What follows are 15 T cell receptor beta chains derived from one specimen sequenced in a study of blood T cell repertoires in COVID-19. Data came from immunoSEQ multiplex PCR; TCRdb stores just in-frame clones and leaves some out. Seen here are more than 200,000 clones, about 87% observed once, and the top ten hold about 5.2%. Sequenced: peripheral blood. The receptors originated from an older woman with COVID-19, enrolled during active disease.

The chain employs TRBV19 and TRBJ1-1, with 7 bases identical to TRBD1. The CDR3 loop spans 16 amino acids. The germline V gene has CDR1 LNHDA and CDR2 SQIVND (reference sequence). The V and J ends lost 10 bases and 5 bases, in that order; junction bases with no gene match: 19. The CDR3 coding sequence is TGTGCCACTACAACCTGGGGAGGACAGGTTTGGACTGAAGCTTTCTTT. Translated: CATTTWGGQVWTEAFF.

The chain joins TRBV3-1 (or the pseudogene TRBV3-2) to TRBJ1-5, with D possibly matching TRBD1 (6 bases). The ends were cut back, 5 bases at V and 4 bases at J, with 9 bases in the middle. CDR1 and CDR2 (germline): LGHDT, YNNKEL (reference sequence). The CDR3 length is 13 residues. CDR3 in DNA: TGTGCCAGCAGCATGACAGGAAATCAGCCCCAGCATTTT. Translating it yields CASSMTGNQPQHF.

The CDR3 coding sequence is TGCGCCAGCAGCCGGAACCACGGACTAGCGGGGACCCAGTACTTC. It codes for CASSRNHGLAGTQYF. The V gene is TRBV4-1, the J gene TRBJ2-5, with 11 bases identical to TRBD2. CDR3 length: 15 residues. Germline CDR1 reads MGHRA; CDR2 reads YSYEKL. J was trimmed by 7 bases and V by 4 bases; bases with no gene match: 8.

The V call is TRBV28, the J call TRBJ1-2; TRBD1 matches 8 bases. The CDR3 sequence is 14 residues long. Germline CDR1 MDHEN, CDR2 SYDVKM. V lost 6 bases and J lost 4; bases outside the gene matches: 7. The CDR3 loop is CASRSTGGSYGYTF. The DNA of the CDR3 is TGTGCCAGCAGATCAACAGGGGGGAGCTATGGCTACACCTTC.

The chain employs TRBV5-1 and TRBJ1-4; 10 bases line up with TRBD1. Trimming removed 3 bases from V and 7 bases from J; junction bases left unmatched: 3. Germline CDR1 reads SGHRS; CDR2 reads YFSETQ. The CDR3 covers 14 residues. This CDR3 is CASSYGQGGEKLFF. The DNA of the CDR3 is TGCGCCAGCAGCTACGGACAGGGGGGTGAAAAACTGTTTTTT.

This clone was recorded once. This rearrangement joins TRBV21-1 to TRBJ2-7; TRBD2, the table's D call, was not compared with the DNA. TRBV21-1 is annotated as a pseudogene. The CDR3 has 15 amino acids. CDR3: CASSTRDGSSYEQYF. The DNA of the CDR3 is TGTGCCAGCAGCACCCGGGACGGGAGCTCCTACGAGCAGTACTTC.

The chain has TRBV4-1 and TRBJ1-1; D is possibly TRBD1 (6 bases). The V end lost 6 bases, the J end lost 0 bases, and 11 bases lay between the germline ends. Germline V gene data show CDR1 as MGHRA and CDR2 as YSYEKL. CDR3 length equals 14 residues. This CDR3 reads CASSTGTLNTEAFF. In DNA, the CDR3 is TGCGCCAGCAGTACCGGGACATTGAACACTGAAGCTTTCTTT.

This clone has more than one count but fewer than ten. This chain connects TRBV29-1 to TRBJ2-2; a weak D match, TRBD1 (6 bases). CDR1 is SQVTM and CDR2 is ANQGSEA in the germline V gene. V was shortened by 6 bases and J by 2 bases, with 10 bases between the two germline ends. CDR3 length equals 13 residues. The CDR3 coding sequence is TGCAGCGTGAGGGGGACCAACACCGGGGAGCTGTTTTTT. Translating it yields CSVRGTNTGELFF.

CDR3: CASSFDRVGYTF. In nucleotides, the CDR3 is TGTGCCAGCAGCTTCGACAGGGTTGGCTACACCTTC. The chain joins TRBV7-2 to TRBJ1-2, with TRBD1 matching over 7 bases. The CDR3 spans 12 residues. Trimming at V came to 3 bases and at J to 7 bases, leaving 2 bases not matched to a gene. CDR1 is SGHTA, CDR2 FQGNSA, per germline.

The CDR3 coding sequence is TGTGCCAGCAGCGTGGGCCCATATTTTGCCGGGGAGCTGTTTTTT. Its translation is CASSVGPYFAGELFF. The rearrangement links TRBV9 to TRBJ2-2; the D is unclear. V was shortened by 2 bases and J by 6 bases, with 14 bases between the two germline ends. This CDR3 is built from 15 residues. Germline CDR1 and CDR2: SGDLS and YYNGEE.

This chain connects TRBV27 to TRBJ2-5; TRBD1 aligns across 7 bases. V lost 0 bases and J lost 2; bases outside the gene matches: 3. The CDR3 has 15 amino acids. The V gene's germline CDR1 is MNHEY and CDR2 SMNVEV (reference sequence). The CDR3 nucleotides are TGTGCCAGCAGTTTATCCGGGACAGCGCAAGAGACCCAGTACTTC. This sequence encodes CASSLSGTAQETQYF.

This clone was observed a single time. The V gene is TRBV3-1 (or the pseudogene TRBV3-2), the J gene TRBJ2-2; possibly TRBD2 for D (6 bases). CDR3 length equals 14 residues. V lost 6 bases and J 1 base, leaving 9 bases between the germline ends. Germline V gene data show CDR1 as LGHDT and CDR2 as YNNKEL (reference sequence). Here the CDR3 reads CASRTTRNTGELFF. DNA for the CDR3: TGTGCCAGCAGAACGACTAGGAACACCGGGGAGCTGTTTTTT.

The rearrangement joins TRBV5-1 to TRBJ2-1, with 9 positions matching TRBD2. V lost 0 bases and J lost 8; bases outside the gene matches: 9. Germline CDR1 SGHRS, CDR2 YFSETQ. This CDR3 is 16 amino acids long. CDR3 coding DNA: TGCGCCAGCAGCTTGGCCAGGGCGGGAGGGTTCGATGAGCAGTTCTTC. The encoded protein is CASSLARAGGFDEQFF.

The V call is TRBV5-1, the J call TRBJ1-4; possible D gene TRBD1, 5 bases. This CDR3 is built from 15 residues. CDR1 SGHRS and CDR2 YFSETQ come from the germline V gene. Trimming removed 0 bases from V and 5 bases from J, with 11 bases in between. The DNA of the CDR3 is TGCGCCAGCAGCTTGGCACAGGCTGAAAATGAAAAACTGTTTTTT. This gives the protein CASSLAQAENEKLFF.

The chain combines TRBV7-9 with TRBJ1-1, with 10 positions matching TRBD1. Trimming at V came to 5 bases and at J to 6 bases, leaving 12 bases not matched to a gene. The germline V gene encodes CDR1 SEHNR and CDR2 FQNEAQ (reference sequence). This CDR3 region has 16 residues. CDR3 bases: TGTGCCAGCAGCAGACTGGGACAGGGGAAAGTTTCTGAAGCTTTCTTT. Translation: CASSRLGQGKVSEAFF.